This passage covers 11 T cell receptor beta chains from one sample sequenced in a study of T-cell reconstitution after alpha-beta-depleted transplantation in children. Preparation of the TCRbeta library used unique molecular identifiers. TCRdb ran MiXCR on the PCR reads and lists one entry per CDR3 protein. The table records approximately 400,000 distinct CDR3 sequences, approximately 10% of them present only once. Specimen: PBMCs from the stem cell graft donor, collected from the stem cell graft. These receptors originate from a human donor who donated a stem cell graft to a child with acute myeloid leukemia.

This clonotype has just a few counts. The chain joins TRBV5-8 to TRBJ1-1; 7 nucleotides line up with TRBD1. V dropped 5 bases and J dropped 5; count of bases not matched to a gene: 12. CDR1 is SGHTS and CDR2 is YDEGEE in the germline V gene. There are 15 residues in the CDR3. The CDR3: CASRRRDSGQTEAFF. CDR3 nucleotide sequence: TGTGCCAGCAGACGGAGGGACAGTGGACAGACTGAAGCTTTCTTT.

The chain employs TRBV7-2 and TRBJ2-1; 7 bases line up with TRBD2. This CDR3 is 16 amino acids long. The V segment lost 0 bases and the J segment 9 bases; nucleotides outside the gene matches: 11. Per germline, CDR1 SGHTA and CDR2 FQGNSA. The CDR3 nucleotides read TGTGCCAGCAGCTTAGCAGCGGGGCGGGATATTGTTGAGCAGTTCTTC. Residues: CASSLAAGRDIVEQFF.

In its sample, this clonotype was seen a few times. The chain employs TRBV29-1 and TRBJ1-1; TRBD1 agrees at 8 bases. The germline gives CDR1 SQVTM, CDR2 ANQGSEA. J lost 7 bases, V lost 6 bases, and 10 bases had no gene match. CDR3 length: 13 amino acids. CDR3 nucleotides: TGCAGCGTAGCGGACAGGGTAGAGATTGAAGCTTTCTTT. Protein: CSVADRVEIEAFF.

A few counts support this clonotype. This CDR3 is CASSAGTPDTQYF. The CDR3 DNA sequence: TGTGCCAGCAGCGCCGGGACTCCAGATACGCAGTATTTT. The J gene is TRBJ2-3, the V gene TRBV9; maybe TRBD2 (6 bases). There are 13 residues in the CDR3. Germline lookup yields CDR1 SGDLS and CDR2 YYNGEE. Deletions cut 3 bases from V and 4 bases from J, with 9 bases between. Full variable domain (remainder filled in from reference TRBV9 and TRBJ2-3): DSGVTQTPKHLITATGQRVTLRCSPRSGDLSVYWYQQSLDQGLQFLIQYYNGEERAKGNILERFSAQQFPDLHSELNLSSLELGDSALYFCASSAGTPDTQYFGPGTRLTVL.

The rearrangement joins TRBV6-2 or TRBV6-3 to TRBJ1-1; TRBD1 matches 7 bases. Germline loops: CDR1 MNHEY, CDR2 SVGEGT. The J segment lost 0 bases and the V segment lost 6 bases, leaving 4 bases of the junction unmatched. The CDR3 is made up of 14 amino acids. The chain's CDR3 is CASRTGTLNTEAFF. DNA of the CDR3: TGTGCCAGCAGGACAGGGACCTTGAACACTGAAGCTTTCTTT.

This sequence joins TRBV12-5 and TRBJ2-5; 8 positions match TRBD1. Germline V gives CDR1 LGHNT, CDR2 FRNRAP. The CDR3 loop spans 18 amino acids. J lost 2 bases, V lost 1 base, and 12 bases had no gene match. CDR3 amino acids: CASGLASDLGTGQETQYF. The CDR3 DNA reads TGTGCTAGTGGTTTGGCAAGCGACCTGGGGACAGGACAAGAGACCCAGTACTTC.

The chain employs TRBV20-1 and TRBJ1-5, with a tentative D call TRBD1 (6 bases). The CDR3 totals 14 residues. Germline V CDR1 and CDR2: DFQATT, SNEGSKA (reference sequence). V lost 6 bases to trimming and J lost 2 bases, with 14 bases between them. The CDR3 sequence: CSATNRDGNQPQHF. The DNA for the CDR3 is TGCAGTGCAACCAACAGGGACGGCAATCAGCCCCAGCATTTT.

The gene calls are TRBV30 and TRBJ2-5, with 10 nucleotides matching TRBD2. Germline V gene data show CDR1 as GTSNPN and CDR2 as SVGIG (reference sequence). CDR3 length: 14 residues. Losses at the gene ends were 2 bases for V and 5 bases for J; bases not matched to a gene: 5. The CDR3 loop reads CAWSRGLAMETQYF. CDR3 coding DNA: TGTGCCTGGAGTAGGGGACTAGCGATGGAGACCCAGTACTTC. The full variable domain, rest sourced from reference TRBV30 and TRBJ2-5, is SQTIHQWPATLVQPVGSPLSLECTVEGTSNPNLYWYRQAAGRGLQLLFYSVGIGQISSEVPQNLSASRPQDRQFILSSKKLLLSDSGFYLCAWSRGLAMETQYFGPGTRLLVL.

The genes are TRBV20-1 and TRBJ2-1, with a possible D match to TRBD1 (6 bases). V was clipped by 3 bases and J by 9 bases, with 6 bases between them. The CDR3 runs to 10 residues. Germline values: CDR1 DFQATT, CDR2 SNEGSKA (reference sequence). The CDR3 sequence is CSASRGEQFF. The CDR3 bases are TGCAGTGCTAGCAGGGGTGAGCAGTTCTTC.

This clonotype was counted between two and nine times. The chain recombines TRBV7-8 with TRBJ2-1; 9 bases map to TRBD1. After removal of 3 bases from V and 8 bases from J, the junction contained 8 bases not matched to a gene. The CDR3 spans 15 residues. The germline V gene encodes CDR1 SGHVS and CDR2 FQNEAQ. CDR3 residues: CASSLEGTGSHEQFF. The DNA of the CDR3 is TGTGCCAGCAGCTTGGAGGGGACAGGGTCACATGAGCAGTTCTTC.

Comments on this clonotype: Relative to the germline gene, one junction end is altered; a read error may explain this. V usage is TRBV4-3 and J usage is TRBJ2-1; D is unresolved. The CDR3 sequence is 14 residues long. Germline V gives CDR1 LGHNA, CDR2 YSLEER. The CDR3 protein is CASGQDSGDNEQFF. The CDR3 bases are TGCGCCAGCGGCCAAGATTCCGGAGACAATGAGCAGTTCTTC.